Listed below are T cell receptor beta chains from one sample, sequenced in a study of siplizumab effects on memory and regulatory T cells. TCRdb keeps only in-frame clones here, not all; method: immunoSEQ multiplex PCR. The sample includes about 87,000 clones, 94% of them seen just once. Sequencing was done on a sample of non-Treg CD4+ T cells sorted from blood. The receptors here all came from a human donor in good health. Both conserved end residues are part of each CDR3. Fields, in order: V gene, D gene, J gene, clone size, CDR3 DNA, CDR3 protein. A D gene is named only where the DNA matches it firmly. Rows give clone size only sometimes, using once, few, many, or a class for an expanded clone.

>TRBV6-1|-|TRBJ1-1|once
TGTGCCAGCAGTGACGCAGGGAGGGGCGGGAACACTGAAGCTTTCTTT
CASSDAGRGGNTEAFF
>TRBV6-1|-|TRBJ2-7|-
TGTGCCAGCAGTCGGGACGGACAGTACGAGCAGTACTTC
CASSRDGQYEQYF
>TRBV5-6|-|TRBJ1-1|-
TGTGCCAGCAGCTTACGAGGGGGGAATGAAGCTTTCTTT
CASSLRGGNEAFF
>TRBV11-2|-|TRBJ1-2|-
TGTGCCAGCAGCCCGAGAGCGGGCTATGGCTACACCTTC
CASSPRAGYGYTF
>TRBV30|-|TRBJ2-7|-
TGTGCCTGGAGTGGACAGTCCTACGAGCAGTACTTC
CAWSGQSYEQYF
>TRBV6-4|TRBD1|TRBJ1-2|-
TGTGCCAGCAGGCCCGAGGACAGGGGGCCCTATGGCTACACCTTC
CASRPEDRGPYGYTF
>TRBV6-1|TRBD1|TRBJ2-3|-
TGTGCCAGCAGTAGAACAGGGGAGGATACGCAGTATTTT
CASSRTGEDTQYF
>TRBV4-1|TRBD1|TRBJ1-6|-
TGCGCCAGCAGCCAAGATACAAGGGGGCCCTATAATTCACCCCTCCACTTT
CASSQDTRGPYNSPLHF
>TRBV19|-|TRBJ2-6|-
TGTGCCAGTAGTATAAGGACCCTCACCTCTGGGGCCAACGTCCTGACTTTC
CASSIRTLTSGANVLTF
>TRBV11-2|-|TRBJ2-5|-
TGTGCCAGCAGCGATGGGGGCTGGGAGACCCAGTACTTC
CASSDGGWETQYF
>TRBV5-6|-|TRBJ1-5|-
TGTGCCAGCAGCTTGTTTCGGGTTCGACAGCCCCAGCATTTT
CASSLFRVRQPQHF
>TRBV10-1|TRBD1|TRBJ2-3|-
TGCGCCAGCAGCGGGACAGGGGGCATCTCCGATACGCAGTATTTT
CASSGTGGISDTQYF
>TRBV28|-|TRBJ2-7|-
TGTGCCAGCAGTTTACCCGGGTCTATTACCTACGAGCAGTACTTC
CASSLPGSITYEQYF
>TRBV13|-|TRBJ2-7|-
TGTGCCAGCAGCTCCCCCTACGAGCAGTACTTC
CASSSPYEQYF
>TRBV9|TRBD2|TRBJ2-3|few
TGTGCCAGCAGCGTAGCGGGGGGGCCTCTAGATACGCAGTATTTT
CASSVAGGPLDTQYF
>TRBV5-1|TRBD2|TRBJ2-5|-
TGCGCCAGCAGCACCGGACTAGCGCCCACGGGGGAGACCCAGTACTTC
CASSTGLAPTGETQYF
>TRBV30|-|TRBJ2-3|-
TGTGCCTGGAGCCCAGGGGCAGATACGCAGTATTTT
CAWSPGADTQYF
>TRBV5-4|TRBD1|TRBJ1-2|-
TGTGCCAGCAGCGCGACAGGGCAGAACGGCTACACCTTC
CASSATGQNGYTF
>TRBV9|TRBD1|TRBJ2-3|-
TGTGCCAGCAGCGCGGGACAGGGGATGAATACGCAGTATTTT
CASSAGQGMNTQYF
>TRBV9|-|TRBJ1-1|-
TGTGCCAGCAGCGCGGACGGACGAAACACTGAAGCTTTCTTT
CASSADGRNTEAFF
>TRBV25-1|-|TRBJ2-5|-
TGTGCCAGCAGTGAAGGAGGTCGGACGTATCAAGAGACCCAGTACTTC
CASSEGGRTYQETQYF
>TRBV9|TRBD1|TRBJ1-6|few
TGTGCCAGCAGCTACACAGGGGTGGTGGATTCACCCCTCCACTTT
CASSYTGVVDSPLHF
>TRBV10-3|TRBD1|TRBJ1-1|-
TGTGCCATCAGTACGACAGGGACGAACACTGAAGCTTTCTTT
CAISTTGTNTEAFF
>TRBV9|TRBD2|TRBJ2-7|-
TGTGCCAGCAGCGTGAGGCTAGCGGTAGGCTCGGGCGAGCAGTACTTC
CASSVRLAVGSGEQYF
>TRBV4-2|TRBD2|TRBJ2-3|-
TGTGCCAGCAGTCCAAGAGCGGGGGGTACGCAGTATTTT
CASSPRAGGTQYF
>TRBV7-8|-|TRBJ2-2|-
TGTGCCAGCAGCACTCAGGGGAGCATCACCGGGGAGCTGTTTTTT
CASSTQGSITGELFF
>TRBV11-3|-|TRBJ2-7|-
TGTGCCAGCAGCTTAGACAGGGACTACGAGCAGTACTTC
CASSLDRDYEQYF
>TRBV6-5|-|TRBJ1-3|-
TGTGCCAGTCAGGGCTCTGGAAACACCATATATTTT
CASQGSGNTIYF
>TRBV10-1|-|TRBJ2-2|-
TGCGCCAGCAGTGACCACGGGCCTAACACCGGGGAGCTGTTTTTT
CASSDHGPNTGELFF
>TRBV6-1|-|TRBJ1-2|-
TGTGCCAGCAGTGAAGGCGGCAGGACTTATGGCTACACCTTC
CASSEGGRTYGYTF
>TRBV9|TRBD1|TRBJ2-7|-
TGTGCCAGCAGCGCCGGACAGGAGAGTTTATACGAGCAGTACTTC
CASSAGQESLYEQYF
>TRBV19|-|TRBJ2-5|-
TGTGCCAGTAGTACGTTCTACCAAGAGACCCAGTACTTC
CASSTFYQETQYF
>TRBV19|-|TRBJ1-5|-
TGTGCCAGTAGTATTGTGGTGCAAATTAGCAATCAGCCCCAGCATTTT
CASSIVVQISNQPQHF
>TRBV5-1|-|TRBJ2-3|-
TGCGCCAGCAGCTCGACGGTAAGAGGGGATACGCAGTATTTT
CASSSTVRGDTQYF
>TRBV27|TRBD1|TRBJ1-4|-
TGTGCCAGCAGCCGAGGGACAGGGGAGAATGAAAAACTGTTTTTT
CASSRGTGENEKLFF
>TRBV7-6|TRBD2|TRBJ2-7|-
TGTGCCAGCAGCTTAGAAGGCGGGGGGACCTCCTACGAGCAGTACTTC
CASSLEGGGTSYEQYF
>TRBV19|-|TRBJ2-7|-
TGTGCCAGTAGTATAGTTCCAGGGGCTTACGAGCAGTACTTC
CASSIVPGAYEQYF
>TRBV6-6|TRBD1|TRBJ2-7|-
TGTGCCAGCAGTTCGGGACAGGGCCCCTACGAGCAGTACTTC
CASSSGQGPYEQYF
>TRBV27|TRBD1|TRBJ1-1|-
TGTGCCAGCAGTTGGGGGACAGGCGAAGCTTTCTTT
CASSWGTGEAFF
>TRBV7-2|TRBD2|TRBJ2-7|-
TGTGCCAGCAGCGCACTAGCGGGGAATTCTTACGAGCAGTACTTC
CASSALAGNSYEQYF
>TRBV5-1|-|TRBJ1-2|once
TGCGCCAGCAGCTTGTCGGGCAGGGGTAGTGGCTACACCTTC
CASSLSGRGSGYTF
>TRBV5-1|TRBD1|TRBJ2-1|-
TGCGCCAGCAGCTCAGGACAGGGGGCTTACAATGAGCAGTTCTTC
CASSSGQGAYNEQFF
>TRBV7-2|TRBD2|TRBJ2-5|-
TGTGCCAGCAGCTTAGAAACTAGCGGGGGGCAAGAGACCCAGTACTTC
CASSLETSGGQETQYF
>TRBV29-1|-|TRBJ2-2|once
TGCAGCGCCGATAGGGGAAACACCGGGGAGCTGTTTTTT
CSADRGNTGELFF
>TRBV19|-|TRBJ1-1|-
TGTGCCAGTAGTAAGGGGCGGACCAGCACTGAAGCTTTCTTT
CASSKGRTSTEAFF
>TRBV29-1|-|TRBJ2-3|-
TGCAGCGTTGGGAGGGGAGCCGGGGATACGCAGTATTTT
CSVGRGAGDTQYF
>TRBV30|-|TRBJ1-3|-
TGTGCCTGGAGTGTAGGGACTCTCAAGGCCGGAAACACCATATATTTT
CAWSVGTLKAGNTIYF
>TRBV21-1|-|TRBJ2-2|-
TGTGCCAGCACCCCTTCGGGAGCGGGGGGGGATATCACCGGGGAGCTGTTTTTT
CASTPSGAGGDITGELFF
>TRBV11-2|TRBD2|TRBJ2-5|-
TGTGCCAGCAGCCCTAGCGGGGGACCTCAAGAGACCCAGTACTTC
CASSPSGGPQETQYF
>TRBV5-8|TRBD1|TRBJ1-5|-
TGTGCCAGCAACAAGGACAGGGTTAGCAATCAGCCCCAGCATTTT
CASNKDRVSNQPQHF
>TRBV5-1|TRBD2|TRBJ2-3|-
TGCGCCAGCAGCTTGGTACTAGCGGGACCTCCTCTCGCAGATACGCAGTATTTT
CASSLVLAGPPLADTQYF
>TRBV7-9|-|TRBJ1-1|-
TGTGCCAGCACCGACTCGGCAGCTGAAGCTTTCTTT
CASTDSAAEAFF
>TRBV30|-|TRBJ2-7|-
TGTGCCTGGAGTGTGAGTTCCTACGAGCAGTACTTC
CAWSVSSYEQYF